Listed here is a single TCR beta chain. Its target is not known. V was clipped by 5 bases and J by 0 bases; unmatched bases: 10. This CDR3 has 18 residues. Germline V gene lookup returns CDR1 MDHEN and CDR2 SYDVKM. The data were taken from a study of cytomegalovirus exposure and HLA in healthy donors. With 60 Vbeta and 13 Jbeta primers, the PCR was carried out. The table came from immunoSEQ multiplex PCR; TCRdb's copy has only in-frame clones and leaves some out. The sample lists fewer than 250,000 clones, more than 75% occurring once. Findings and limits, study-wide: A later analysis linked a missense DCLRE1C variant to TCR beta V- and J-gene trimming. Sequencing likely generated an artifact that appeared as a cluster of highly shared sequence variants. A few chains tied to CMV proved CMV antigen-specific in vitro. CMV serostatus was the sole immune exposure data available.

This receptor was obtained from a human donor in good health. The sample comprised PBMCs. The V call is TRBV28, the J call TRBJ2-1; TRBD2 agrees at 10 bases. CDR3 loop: CASSTIAGTSASYNEQFF. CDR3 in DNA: TGTGCCAGCAGTACCATCGCCGGGACTAGCGCCTCCTACAATGAGCAGTTCTTC. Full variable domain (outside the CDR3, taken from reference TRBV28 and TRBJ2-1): DVKVTQSSRYLVKRTGEKVFLECVQDMDHENMFWYRQDPGLGLRLIYFSYDVKMKEKGDIPEGYSVSREKKERFSLILESASTNQTSMYLCASSTIAGTSASYNEQFFGPGTRLTVL.